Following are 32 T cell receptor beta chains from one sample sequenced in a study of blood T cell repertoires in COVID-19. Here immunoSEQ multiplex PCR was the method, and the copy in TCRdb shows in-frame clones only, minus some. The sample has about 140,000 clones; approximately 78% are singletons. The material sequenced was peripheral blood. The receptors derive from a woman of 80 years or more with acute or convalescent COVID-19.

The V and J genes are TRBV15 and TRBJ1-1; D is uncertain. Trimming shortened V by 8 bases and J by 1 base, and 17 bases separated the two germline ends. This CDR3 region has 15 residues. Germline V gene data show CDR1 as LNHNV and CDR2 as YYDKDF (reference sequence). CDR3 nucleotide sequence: TGTGCCACCCGATTAACGTCAGGCCCGAACACTGAAGCTTTCTTT. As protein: CATRLTSGPNTEAFF.

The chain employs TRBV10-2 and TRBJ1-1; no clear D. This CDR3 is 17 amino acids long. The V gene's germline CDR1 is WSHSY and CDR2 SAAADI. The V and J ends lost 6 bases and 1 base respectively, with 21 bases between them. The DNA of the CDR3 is TGCGCCAGCAGGGCCTTGGGAGCAGGTACGGCGAACACTGAAGCTTTCTTT. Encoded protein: CASRALGAGTANTEAFF.

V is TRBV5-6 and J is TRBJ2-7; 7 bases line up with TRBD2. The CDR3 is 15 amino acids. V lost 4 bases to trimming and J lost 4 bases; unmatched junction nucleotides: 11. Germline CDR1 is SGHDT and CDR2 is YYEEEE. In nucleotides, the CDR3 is TGTGCCAGCAGCGGGGGAGGGGCATGGTGGTACGAGCAGTACTTC. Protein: CASSGGGAWWYEQYF.

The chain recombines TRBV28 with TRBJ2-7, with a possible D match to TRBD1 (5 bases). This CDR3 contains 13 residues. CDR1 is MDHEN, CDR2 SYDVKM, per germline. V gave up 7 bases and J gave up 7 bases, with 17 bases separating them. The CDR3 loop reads CASTFDSPWEQYF. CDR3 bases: TGTGCCAGCACTTTCGACAGCCCTTGGGAGCAGTACTTC.

This chain's CDR3 is CASSIGPVRGTRSTDTQYF. In nucleotides, the CDR3 is TGTGCCAGTAGTATAGGGCCGGTCAGGGGCACTAGAAGCACAGATACGCAGTATTTT. The rearrangement uses TRBV19 and TRBJ2-3, with D maybe TRBD1 (6 bases). Trimming shortened V by 1 base and J by 0 bases, and 20 bases separated the two germline ends. CDR1 LNHDA and CDR2 SQIVND come from the germline V gene (reference sequence). The CDR3 has 19 residues.

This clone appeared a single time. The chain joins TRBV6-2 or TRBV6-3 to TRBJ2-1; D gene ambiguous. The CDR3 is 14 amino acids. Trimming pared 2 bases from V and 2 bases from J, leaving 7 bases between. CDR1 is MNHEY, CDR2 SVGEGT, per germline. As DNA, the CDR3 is TGTGCCAGCAGTTACCCAACTACCTACAATGAGCAGTTCTTC. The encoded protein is CASSYPTTYNEQFF.

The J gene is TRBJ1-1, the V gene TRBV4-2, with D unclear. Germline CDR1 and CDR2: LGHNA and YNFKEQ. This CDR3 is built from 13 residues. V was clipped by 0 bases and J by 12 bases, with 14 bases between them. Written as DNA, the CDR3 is TGTGCCAGCAGCCAAGATTTCACAGCCGGGACTTTCTTT. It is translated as CASSQDFTAGTFF.

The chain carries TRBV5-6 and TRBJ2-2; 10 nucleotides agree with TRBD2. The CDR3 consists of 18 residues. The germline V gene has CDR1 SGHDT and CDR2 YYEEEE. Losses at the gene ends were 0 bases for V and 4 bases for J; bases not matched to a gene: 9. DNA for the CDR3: TGTGCCAGCAGCTTGGCTAGACTAGCGGGTTCCCCCACCGGGGAGCTGTTTTTT. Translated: CASSLARLAGSPTGELFF.

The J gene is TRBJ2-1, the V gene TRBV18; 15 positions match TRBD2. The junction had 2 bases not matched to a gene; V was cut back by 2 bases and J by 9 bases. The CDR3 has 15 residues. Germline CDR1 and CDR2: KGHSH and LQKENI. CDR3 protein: CASSPRTSGRGEQFF. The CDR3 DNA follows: TGTGCCAGCTCACCAAGGACTAGCGGGAGGGGTGAGCAGTTCTTC.

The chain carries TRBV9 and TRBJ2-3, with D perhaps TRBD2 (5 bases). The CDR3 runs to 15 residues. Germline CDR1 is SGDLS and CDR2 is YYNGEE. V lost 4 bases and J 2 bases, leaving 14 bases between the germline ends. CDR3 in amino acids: CASSSGSLSTDTQYF. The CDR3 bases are TGTGCCAGCAGCTCGGGATCCCTATCCACAGATACGCAGTATTTT.

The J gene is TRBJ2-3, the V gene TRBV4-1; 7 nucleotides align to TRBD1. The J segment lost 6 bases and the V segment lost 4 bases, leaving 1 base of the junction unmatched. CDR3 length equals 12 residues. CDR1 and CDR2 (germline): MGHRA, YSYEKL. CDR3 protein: CASSLTGDTQYF. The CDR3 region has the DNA TGCGCCAGCAGCCTGACAGGGGATACGCAGTATTTT.

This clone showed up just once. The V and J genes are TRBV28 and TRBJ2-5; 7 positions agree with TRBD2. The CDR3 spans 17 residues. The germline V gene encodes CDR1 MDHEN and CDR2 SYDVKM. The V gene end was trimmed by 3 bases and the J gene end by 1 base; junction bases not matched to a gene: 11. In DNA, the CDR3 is TGTGCCAGCAGTTTTGCCCACCTAGCGGAGGCCCAAGAGACCCAGTACTTC. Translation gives CASSFAHLAEAQETQYF.

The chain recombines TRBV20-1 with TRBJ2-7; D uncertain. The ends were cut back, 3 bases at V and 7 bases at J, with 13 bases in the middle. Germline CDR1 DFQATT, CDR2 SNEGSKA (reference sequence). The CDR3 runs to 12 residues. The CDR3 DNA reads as TGCAGTGCTAGTGTCCACGAGGTTGAGCAGTACTTC. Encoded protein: CSASVHEVEQYF.

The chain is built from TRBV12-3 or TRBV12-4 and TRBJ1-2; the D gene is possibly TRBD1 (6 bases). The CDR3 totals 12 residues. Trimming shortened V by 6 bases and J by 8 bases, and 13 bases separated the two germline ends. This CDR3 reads CASSSGGRGYTF. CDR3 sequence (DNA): TGTGCCAGCAGCAGCGGGGGGCGCGGCTACACCTTC.

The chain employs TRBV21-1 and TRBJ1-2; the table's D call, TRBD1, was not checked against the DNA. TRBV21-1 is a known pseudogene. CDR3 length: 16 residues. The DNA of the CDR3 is TGTGCCAGCAGCACTCGACAGGGGGAATGGGGCTATGGCTACACCTTC. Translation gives CASSTRQGEWGYGYTF.

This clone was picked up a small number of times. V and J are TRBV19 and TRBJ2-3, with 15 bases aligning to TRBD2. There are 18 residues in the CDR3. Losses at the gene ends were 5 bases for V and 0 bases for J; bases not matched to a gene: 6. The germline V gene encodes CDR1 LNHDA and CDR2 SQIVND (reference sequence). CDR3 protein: CASSGTSGGHPSTDTQYF. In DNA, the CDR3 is TGTGCCAGTAGTGGGACTAGCGGGGGGCATCCTAGCACAGATACGCAGTATTTT.

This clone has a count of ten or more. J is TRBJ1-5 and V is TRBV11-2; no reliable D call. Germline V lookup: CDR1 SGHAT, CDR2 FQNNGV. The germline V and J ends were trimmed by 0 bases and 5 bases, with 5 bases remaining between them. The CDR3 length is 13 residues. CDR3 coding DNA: TGTGCCAGCAGCTTAGAATCAGATCAGCCCCAGCATTTT. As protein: CASSLESDQPQHF.

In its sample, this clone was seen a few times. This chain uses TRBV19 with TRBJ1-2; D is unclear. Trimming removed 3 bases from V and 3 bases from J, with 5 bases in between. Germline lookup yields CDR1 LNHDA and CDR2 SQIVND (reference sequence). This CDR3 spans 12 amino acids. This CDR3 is CASSIVDYGYTF. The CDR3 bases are TGTGCCAGTAGTATCGTTGACTATGGCTACACCTTC.

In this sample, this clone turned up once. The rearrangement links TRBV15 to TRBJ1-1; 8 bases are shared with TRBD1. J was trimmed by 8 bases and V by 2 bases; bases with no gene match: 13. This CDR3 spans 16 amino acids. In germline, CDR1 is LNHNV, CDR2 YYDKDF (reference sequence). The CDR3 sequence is CATSRRIDRGPGEAFF. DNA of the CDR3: TGTGCCACCAGCAGAAGAATTGACAGGGGACCTGGGGAAGCTTTCTTT.

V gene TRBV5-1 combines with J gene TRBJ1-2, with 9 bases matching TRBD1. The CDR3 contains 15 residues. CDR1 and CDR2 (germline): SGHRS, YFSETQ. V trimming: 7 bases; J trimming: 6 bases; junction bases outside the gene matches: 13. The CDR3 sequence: CASGEPGQGYHGYTF. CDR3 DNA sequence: TGCGCCAGCGGTGAGCCGGGACAGGGCTATCATGGCTACACCTTC.

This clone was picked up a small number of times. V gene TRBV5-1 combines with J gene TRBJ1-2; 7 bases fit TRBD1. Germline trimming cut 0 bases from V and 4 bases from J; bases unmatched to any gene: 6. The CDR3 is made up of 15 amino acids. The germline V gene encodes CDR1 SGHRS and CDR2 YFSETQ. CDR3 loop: CASSLAGTVTYGYTF. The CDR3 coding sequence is TGCGCCAGCAGCTTGGCCGGGACAGTGACCTATGGCTACACCTTC.

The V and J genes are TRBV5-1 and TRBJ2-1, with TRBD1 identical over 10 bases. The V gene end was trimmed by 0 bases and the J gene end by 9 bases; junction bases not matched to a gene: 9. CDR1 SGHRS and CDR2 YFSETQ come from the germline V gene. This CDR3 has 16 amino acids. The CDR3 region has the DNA TGCGCCAGCAGCTTGGGACAGGGGGCGCGACAGGCTGAGCAGTTCTTC. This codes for CASSLGQGARQAEQFF. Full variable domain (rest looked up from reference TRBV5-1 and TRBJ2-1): KAGVTQTPRYLIKTRGQQVTLSCSPISGHRSVSWYQQTPGQGLQFLFEYFSETQRNKGNFPGRFSGRQFSNSRSEMNVSTLELGDSALYLCASSLGQGARQAEQFFGPGTRLTVL.

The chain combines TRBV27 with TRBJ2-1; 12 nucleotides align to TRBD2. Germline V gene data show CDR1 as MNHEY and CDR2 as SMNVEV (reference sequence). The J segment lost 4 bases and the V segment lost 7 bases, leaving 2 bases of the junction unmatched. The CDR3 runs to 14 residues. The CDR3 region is CASTTSGGYNEQFF. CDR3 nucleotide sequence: TGTGCCAGCACGACTAGCGGGGGATACAATGAGCAGTTCTTC.

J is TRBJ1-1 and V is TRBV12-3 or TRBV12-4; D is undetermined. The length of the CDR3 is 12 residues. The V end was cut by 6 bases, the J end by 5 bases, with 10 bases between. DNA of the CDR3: TGTGCCAGCAGCCTCCCACGGACTGAAGCTTTCTTT. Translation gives CASSLPRTEAFF.

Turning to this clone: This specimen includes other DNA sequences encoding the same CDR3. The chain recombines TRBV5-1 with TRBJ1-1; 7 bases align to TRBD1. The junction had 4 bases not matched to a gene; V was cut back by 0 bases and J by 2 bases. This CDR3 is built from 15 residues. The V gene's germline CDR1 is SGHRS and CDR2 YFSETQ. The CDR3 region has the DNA TGCGCCAGCAGCTTGGCCGGGACAGCAAACACTGAAGCTTTCTTT. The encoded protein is CASSLAGTANTEAFF.

CDR3 sequence (DNA): TGTGCCTGGAGCGTCGGCGGATCTGGGGCCAACGTCCTGACTTTC. It codes for CAWSVGGSGANVLTF. The chain uses TRBV30 and TRBJ2-6, with unresolved D. V was shortened by 3 bases and J by 1 base, with 10 bases between the two germline ends. CDR1 and CDR2 (germline): GTSNPN, SVGIG (reference sequence). CDR3 length: 15 residues.

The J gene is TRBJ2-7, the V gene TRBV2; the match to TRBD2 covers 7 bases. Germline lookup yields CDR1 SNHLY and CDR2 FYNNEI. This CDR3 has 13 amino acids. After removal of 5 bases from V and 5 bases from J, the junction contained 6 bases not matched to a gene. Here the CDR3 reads CASSIGGSNEQYF. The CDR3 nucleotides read TGTGCCAGCAGTATCGGGGGGAGTAACGAGCAGTACTTC.

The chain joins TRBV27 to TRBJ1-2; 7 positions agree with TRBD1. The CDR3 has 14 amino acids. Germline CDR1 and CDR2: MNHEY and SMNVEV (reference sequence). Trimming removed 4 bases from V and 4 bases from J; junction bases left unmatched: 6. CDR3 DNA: TGTGCCAGCAGTTCAACAGGGACAGTCTATGGCTACACCTTC. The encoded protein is CASSSTGTVYGYTF.

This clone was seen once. CDR3 nucleotides: TGTGCCAGCAGTCGGGGCCCTAGCGGGACGGTTCCCTACAATGAGCAGTTCTTC. Translation gives CASSRGPSGTVPYNEQFF. This sequence joins TRBV2 and TRBJ2-1, with 9 positions matching TRBD2. CDR1 is SNHLY, CDR2 FYNNEI, per germline. This CDR3 spans 18 amino acids. Losses at the gene ends were 5 bases for V and 2 bases for J; bases not matched to a gene: 13.

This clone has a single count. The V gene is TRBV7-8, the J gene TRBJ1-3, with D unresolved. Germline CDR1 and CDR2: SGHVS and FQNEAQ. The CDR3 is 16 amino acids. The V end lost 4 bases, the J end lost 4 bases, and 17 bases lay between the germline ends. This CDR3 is CASSSFLGDSGNTIYF. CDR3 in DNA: TGTGCCAGCAGCTCCTTTTTGGGTGACTCGGGAAACACCATATATTTT.

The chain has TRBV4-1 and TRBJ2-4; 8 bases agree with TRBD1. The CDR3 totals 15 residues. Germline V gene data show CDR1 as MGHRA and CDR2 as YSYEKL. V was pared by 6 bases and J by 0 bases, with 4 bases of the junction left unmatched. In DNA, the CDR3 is TGCGCCAGCAGAAGGACAGGGTTAGCCAAAAACATTCAGTACTTC. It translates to CASRRTGLAKNIQYF.

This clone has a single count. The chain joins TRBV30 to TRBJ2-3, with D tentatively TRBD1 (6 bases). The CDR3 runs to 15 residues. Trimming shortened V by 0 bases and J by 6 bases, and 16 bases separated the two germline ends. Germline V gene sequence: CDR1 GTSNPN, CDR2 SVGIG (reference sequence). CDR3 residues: CAWSVQGTISDTQYF. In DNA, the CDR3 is TGTGCCTGGAGTGTCCAGGGGACAATCTCGGATACGCAGTATTTT.